This TCR beta chain was sequenced for a study of blood T cell repertoires in COVID-19. Across the whole study: T cells, B-cell-depleted T cells, or PBMCs provided the cDNA or gDNA that served as material.

This clone appeared a few times. Germline lookup yields CDR1 SGHTA and CDR2 FQGNSA. The CDR3 is made up of 14 amino acids. Trimming shortened V by 1 base and J by 4 bases, and 8 bases separated the two germline ends. Method: immunoSEQ multiplex PCR; TCRdb's copy keeps in-frame clones and lacks some. The data hold 250,000 to 300,000 clones, with around four fifths observed a single time. This receptor was obtained from a man aged 55 to 70 who had recovered from COVID-19. The sequencing sample was made of peripheral blood. The chain employs TRBV7-2 and TRBJ1-5; no clear D gene. DNA of the CDR3: TGTGCCAGCAGCTTAGGAGCAGGAAATCAGCCCCAGCATTTT. It yields the protein CASSLGAGNQPQHF.